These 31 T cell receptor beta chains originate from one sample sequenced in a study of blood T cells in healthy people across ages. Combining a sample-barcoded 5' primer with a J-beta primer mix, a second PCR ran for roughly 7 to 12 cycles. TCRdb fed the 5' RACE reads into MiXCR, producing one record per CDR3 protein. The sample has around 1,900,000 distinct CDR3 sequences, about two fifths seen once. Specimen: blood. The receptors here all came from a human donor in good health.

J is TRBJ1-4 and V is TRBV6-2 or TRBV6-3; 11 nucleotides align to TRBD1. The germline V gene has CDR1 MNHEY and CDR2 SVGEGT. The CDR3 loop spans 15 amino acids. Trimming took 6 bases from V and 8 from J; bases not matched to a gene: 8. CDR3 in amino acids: CASRASGTGGEKLFF. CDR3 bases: TGTGCCAGCAGAGCGTCCGGGACAGGGGGGGAAAAACTGTTTTTT.

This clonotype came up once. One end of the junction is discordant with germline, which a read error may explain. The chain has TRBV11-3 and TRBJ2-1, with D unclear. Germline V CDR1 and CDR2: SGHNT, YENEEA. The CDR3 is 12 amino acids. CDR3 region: CASSLRQNEEFF. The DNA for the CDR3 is TGTGCCAGCAGCTTACGTCAGAATGAGGAGTTCTTC. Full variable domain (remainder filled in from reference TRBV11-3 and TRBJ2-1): EAGVVQSPRYKIIEKKQPVAFWCNPISGHNTLYWYLQNLGQGPELLIRYENEEAVDDSQLPKDRFSAERLKGVDSTLKIQPAELGDSAVYLCASSLRQNEEFFGPGTRLTVL.

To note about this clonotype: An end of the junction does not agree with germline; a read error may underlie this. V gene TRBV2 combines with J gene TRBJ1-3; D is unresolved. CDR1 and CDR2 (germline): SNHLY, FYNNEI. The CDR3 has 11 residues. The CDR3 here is CASSLRNTRYF. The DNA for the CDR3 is TGTGCCAGCAGTCTAAGAAACACCAGATATTTT.

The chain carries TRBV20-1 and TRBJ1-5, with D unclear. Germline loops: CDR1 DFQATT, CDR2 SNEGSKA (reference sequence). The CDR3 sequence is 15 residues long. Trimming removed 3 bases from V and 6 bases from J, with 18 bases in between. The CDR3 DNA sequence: TGCAGTGCTAGTCGGGAATCTCCTGGGGTTCAGCCCCAGCATTTT. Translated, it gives CSASRESPGVQPQHF.

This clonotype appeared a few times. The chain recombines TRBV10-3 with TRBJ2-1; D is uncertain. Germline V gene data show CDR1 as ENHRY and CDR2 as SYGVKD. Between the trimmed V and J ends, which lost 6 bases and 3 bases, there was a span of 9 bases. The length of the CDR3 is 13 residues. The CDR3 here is CAIRDLSYNEQFF. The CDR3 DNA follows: TGTGCCATCAGGGATTTGAGCTACAATGAGCAGTTCTTC.

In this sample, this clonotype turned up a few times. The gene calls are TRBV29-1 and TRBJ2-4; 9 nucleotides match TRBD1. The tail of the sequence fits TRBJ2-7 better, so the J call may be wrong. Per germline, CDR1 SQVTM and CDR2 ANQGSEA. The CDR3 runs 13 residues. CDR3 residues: CSATGTGYYEQYF. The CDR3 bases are TGCAGCGCAACCGGGACAGGGTACTACGAGCAGTACTTC.

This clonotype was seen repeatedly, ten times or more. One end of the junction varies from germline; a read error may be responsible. The CDR3 sequence: CASSLGLADSYEQYF. In DNA, the CDR3 is TGCGCCAGCAGCCTCGGACTAGCGGACTCCTACGAGCAGTACTTC. V usage is TRBV7-2 and J usage is TRBJ2-7; 10 nucleotides align to TRBD2. The CDR3 contains 15 residues. The V gene's germline CDR1 is SGHTA and CDR2 FQGNSA.

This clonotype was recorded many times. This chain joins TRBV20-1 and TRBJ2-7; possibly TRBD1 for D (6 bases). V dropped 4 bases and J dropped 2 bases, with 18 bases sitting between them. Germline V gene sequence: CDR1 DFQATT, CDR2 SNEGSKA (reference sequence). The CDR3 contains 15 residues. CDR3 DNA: TGCAGTGCTAACGGACAGCACACTGACCCCTACGAGCAGTACTTC. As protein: CSANGQHTDPYEQYF.

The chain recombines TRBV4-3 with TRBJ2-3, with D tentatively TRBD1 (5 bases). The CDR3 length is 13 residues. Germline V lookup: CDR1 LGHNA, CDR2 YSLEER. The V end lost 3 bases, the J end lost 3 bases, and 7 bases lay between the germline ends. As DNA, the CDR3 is TGCGCCAGCAGCCACAGGGTTACAGATACGCAGTATTTT. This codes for CASSHRVTDTQYF.

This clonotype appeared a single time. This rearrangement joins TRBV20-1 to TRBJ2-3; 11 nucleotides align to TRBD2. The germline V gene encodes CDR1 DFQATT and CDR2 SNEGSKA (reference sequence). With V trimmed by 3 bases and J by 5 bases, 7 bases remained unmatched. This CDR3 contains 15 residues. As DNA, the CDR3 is TGCAGTGCTAGTTCACTAGCGGGGGCGTTAGATACGCAGTATTTT. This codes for CSASSLAGALDTQYF.

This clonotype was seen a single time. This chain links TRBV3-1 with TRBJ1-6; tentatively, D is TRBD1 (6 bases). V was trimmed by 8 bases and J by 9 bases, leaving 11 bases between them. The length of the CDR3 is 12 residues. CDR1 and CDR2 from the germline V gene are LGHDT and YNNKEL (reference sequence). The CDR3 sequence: CASGGGTSPLHF. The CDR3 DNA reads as TGTGCCAGCGGAGGGGGAACTTCACCCCTCCACTTT.

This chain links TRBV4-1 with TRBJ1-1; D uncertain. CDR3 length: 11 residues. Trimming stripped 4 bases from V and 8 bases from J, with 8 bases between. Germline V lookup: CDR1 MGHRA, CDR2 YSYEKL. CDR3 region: CASSRSKEAFF. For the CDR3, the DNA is TGCGCCAGCAGCCGGTCAAAAGAAGCTTTCTTT.

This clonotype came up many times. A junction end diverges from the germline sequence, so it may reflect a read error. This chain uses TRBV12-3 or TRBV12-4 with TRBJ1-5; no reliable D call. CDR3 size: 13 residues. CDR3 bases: TGTGCCAGCAGCTTAGCGAGAGGCCAGCCCCAGCATTTT. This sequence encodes CASSLARGQPQHF.

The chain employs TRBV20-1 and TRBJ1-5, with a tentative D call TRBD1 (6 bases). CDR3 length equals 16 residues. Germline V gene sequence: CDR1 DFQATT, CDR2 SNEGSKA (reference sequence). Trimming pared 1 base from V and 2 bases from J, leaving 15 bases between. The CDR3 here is CSARVLGGTGNQPQHF. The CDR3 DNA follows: TGCAGTGCTAGAGTCCTAGGGGGGACGGGCAATCAGCCCCAGCATTTT.

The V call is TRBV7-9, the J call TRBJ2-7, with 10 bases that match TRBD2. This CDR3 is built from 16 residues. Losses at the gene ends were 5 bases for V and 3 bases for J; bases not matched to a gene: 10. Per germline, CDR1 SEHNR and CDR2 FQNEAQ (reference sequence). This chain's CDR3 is CASSHHIAGGRYEQYF. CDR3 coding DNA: TGTGCCAGCAGCCATCATATAGCGGGGGGCCGCTACGAGCAGTACTTC.

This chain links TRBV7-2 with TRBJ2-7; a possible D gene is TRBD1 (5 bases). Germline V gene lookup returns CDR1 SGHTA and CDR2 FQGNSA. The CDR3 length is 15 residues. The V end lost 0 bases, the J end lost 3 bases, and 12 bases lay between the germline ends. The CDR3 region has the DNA TGTGCCAGCAGCTTAGCTCGTGGACAACTCTACGAGCAGTACTTC. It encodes CASSLARGQLYEQYF. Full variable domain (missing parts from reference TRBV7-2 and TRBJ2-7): GAGVSQSPSNKVTEKGKDVELRCDPISGHTALYWYRQSLGQGLEFLIYFQGNSAPDKSGLPSDRFSAERTGGSVSTLTIQRTQQEDSAVYLCASSLARGQLYEQYFGPGTRLTVT.

DNA for the CDR3: TGCGCCAGCAGCATTAGCGGGGGGATGAATGAGCAGTTCTTC. This gives the protein CASSISGGMNEQFF. The genes are TRBV5-1 and TRBJ2-1; 10 nucleotides agree with TRBD2. Trimming removed 4 bases from V and 7 bases from J; junction bases left unmatched: 5. From germline, CDR1 is SGHRS and CDR2 YFSETQ. The CDR3 has 14 residues.

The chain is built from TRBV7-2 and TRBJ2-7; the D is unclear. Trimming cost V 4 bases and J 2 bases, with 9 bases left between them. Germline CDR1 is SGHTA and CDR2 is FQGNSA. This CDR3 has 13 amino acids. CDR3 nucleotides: TGTGCCAGCAGCTCCCAAAAACCCTACGAGCAGTACTTC. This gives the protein CASSSQKPYEQYF.

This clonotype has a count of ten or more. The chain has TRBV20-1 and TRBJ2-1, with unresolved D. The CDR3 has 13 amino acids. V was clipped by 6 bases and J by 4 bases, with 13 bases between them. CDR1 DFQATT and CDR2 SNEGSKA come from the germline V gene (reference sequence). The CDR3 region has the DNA TGCAGTGCGGTACGCGGAGAGTACAATGAGCAGTTCTTC. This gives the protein CSAVRGEYNEQFF.

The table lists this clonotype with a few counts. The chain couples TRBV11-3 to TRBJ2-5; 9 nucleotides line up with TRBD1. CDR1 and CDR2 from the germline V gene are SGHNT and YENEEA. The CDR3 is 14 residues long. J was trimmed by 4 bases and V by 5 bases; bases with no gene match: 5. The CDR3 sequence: CASSAGTGRETQYF. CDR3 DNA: TGTGCCAGCAGCGCGGGGACAGGGCGAGAGACCCAGTACTTC.

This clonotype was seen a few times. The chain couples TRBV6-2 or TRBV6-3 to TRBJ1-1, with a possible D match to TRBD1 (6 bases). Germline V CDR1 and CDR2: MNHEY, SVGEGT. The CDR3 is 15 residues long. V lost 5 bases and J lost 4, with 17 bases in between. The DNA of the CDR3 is TGTGCCAGCAGTCAACAGGGCCCCCTGGGCACTGAAGCTTTCTTT. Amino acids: CASSQQGPLGTEAFF.

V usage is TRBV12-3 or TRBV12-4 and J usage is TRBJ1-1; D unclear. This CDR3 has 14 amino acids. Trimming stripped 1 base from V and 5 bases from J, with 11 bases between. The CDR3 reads CASSLVPGGTEAFF. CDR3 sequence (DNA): TGTGCCAGCAGTTTAGTCCCGGGAGGGACTGAAGCTTTCTTT.

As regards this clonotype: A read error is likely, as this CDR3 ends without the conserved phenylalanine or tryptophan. The CDR3 DNA reads as TGTGCCAGCAGCCCCCAAGAGACCCAGTACAGC. It yields the protein CASSPQETQYS. V usage is TRBV5-5 and J usage is TRBJ2-5; D gene ambiguous. The CDR3 contains 11 residues. Germline CDR1 and CDR2: SGHKS and YYEKEE (reference sequence). The V end was cut by 4 bases, the J end by 1 base, with 2 bases between.

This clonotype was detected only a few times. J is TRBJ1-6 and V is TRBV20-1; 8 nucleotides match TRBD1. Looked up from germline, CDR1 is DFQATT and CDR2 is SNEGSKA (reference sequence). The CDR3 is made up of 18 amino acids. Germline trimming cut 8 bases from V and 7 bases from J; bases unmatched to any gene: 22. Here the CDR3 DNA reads TGCAGTACCTTCTCAGGCCAGGGGGCGAGAGATTTCAATTCACCCCTCCACTTT. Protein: CSTFSGQGARDFNSPLHF.

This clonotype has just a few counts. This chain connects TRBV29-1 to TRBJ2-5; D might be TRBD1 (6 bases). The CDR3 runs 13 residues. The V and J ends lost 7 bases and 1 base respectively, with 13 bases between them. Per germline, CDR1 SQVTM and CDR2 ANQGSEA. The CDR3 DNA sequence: TGCAGCGCTAGGGACACAGGCCAAGAGACCCAGTACTTC. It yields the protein CSARDTGQETQYF.

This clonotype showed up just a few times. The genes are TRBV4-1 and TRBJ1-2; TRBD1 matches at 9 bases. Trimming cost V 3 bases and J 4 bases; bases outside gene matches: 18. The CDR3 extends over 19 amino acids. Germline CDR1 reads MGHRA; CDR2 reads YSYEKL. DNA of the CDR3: TGCGCCAGCAGCCACCGCACCGGGACAGGGTCGATGAATAGCTATGGCTACACCTTC. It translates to CASSHRTGTGSMNSYGYTF.

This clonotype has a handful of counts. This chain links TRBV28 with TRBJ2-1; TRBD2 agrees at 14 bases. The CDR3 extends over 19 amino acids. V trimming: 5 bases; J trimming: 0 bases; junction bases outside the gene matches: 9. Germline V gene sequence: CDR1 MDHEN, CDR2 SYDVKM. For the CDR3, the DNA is TGTGCCAGCAGTCCAGGGACTAGCGGGGGCTTCAGCTCCTACAATGAGCAGTTCTTC. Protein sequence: CASSPGTSGGFSSYNEQFF.

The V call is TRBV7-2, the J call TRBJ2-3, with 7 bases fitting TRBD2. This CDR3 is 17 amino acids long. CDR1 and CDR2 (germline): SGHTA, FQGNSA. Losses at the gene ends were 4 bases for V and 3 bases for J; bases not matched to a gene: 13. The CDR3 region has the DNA TGTGCCAGCAGCTACCGCGTGACGGGGGGTTCTACAGATACGCAGTATTTT. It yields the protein CASSYRVTGGSTDTQYF.

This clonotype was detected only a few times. The CDR3, as DNA: TGCAGTGCGCAAAGACAGGGGGCAGGAGAGACCCAGTACTTC. Translated, it gives CSAQRQGAGETQYF. The gene calls are TRBV20-1 and TRBJ2-5; 10 bases fit TRBD1. CDR1 DFQATT and CDR2 SNEGSKA come from the germline V gene (reference sequence). CDR3 length: 14 residues. V lost 6 bases to trimming and J lost 4 bases; unmatched junction nucleotides: 8.

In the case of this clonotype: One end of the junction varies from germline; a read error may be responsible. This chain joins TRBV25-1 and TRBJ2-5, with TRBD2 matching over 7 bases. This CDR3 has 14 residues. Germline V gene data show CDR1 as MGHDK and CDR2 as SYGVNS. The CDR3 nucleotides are TGTGCCAGCAGCGACAACCGGGCGGGGGAGACCCGGTACTTC. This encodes CASSDNRAGETRYF. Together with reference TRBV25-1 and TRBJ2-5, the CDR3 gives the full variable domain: EADIYQTPRYLVIGTGKKITLECSQTMGHDKMYWYQQDPGMELHLIHYSYGVNSTEKGDLSSESTVSRIRTEHFPLTLESARPSHTSQYLCASSDNRAGETRYFGPGTRLLVL.

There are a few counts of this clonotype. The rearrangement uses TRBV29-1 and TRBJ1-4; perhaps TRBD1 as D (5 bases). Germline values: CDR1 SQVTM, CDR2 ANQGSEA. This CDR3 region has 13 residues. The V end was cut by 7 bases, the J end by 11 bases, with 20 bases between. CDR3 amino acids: CSGLEAGRTKLFF. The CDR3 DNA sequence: TGCAGCGGCTTAGAGGCAGGGCGAACTAAACTGTTTTTT.